The 22 T cell receptor beta chains listed next were all sequenced from one sample in a study of T cells in Graves' hyperthyroidism and ophthalmopathy. The source material, RNA transcripts, was used to amplify TCR beta CDR3 regions. HTBI primers drove first-round RT-PCR of the TCR CDR3. TCRdb re-called the multiplex PCR reads with MiXCR, one entry per CDR3 protein. The top ten hold approximately 24% of the sample, which has 93,000 or so distinct CDR3 sequences, less than 55% seen once. Sequenced material: blood. The source is a man aged 35 to 55 with Graves' hyperthyroidism.

This clonotype was seen a single time. J is TRBJ2-1 and V is TRBV7-9; D not resolved. The CDR3 covers 15 residues. Germline assignment: CDR1 SEHNR and CDR2 FQNEAQ (reference sequence). Deletions cut 1 base from V and 4 bases from J, with 11 bases between. CDR3 protein: CASSLVSRRYNEQFF. The CDR3 DNA reads as TGTGCCAGCAGCTTAGTGTCGCGGCGATACAATGAGCAGTTCTTC.

The chain links TRBV20-1 to TRBJ2-7, with D perhaps TRBD2 (7 bases). Trimming shortened V by 6 bases and J by 7 bases, and 25 bases separated the two germline ends. CDR1 and CDR2 from the germline V gene are DFQATT and SNEGSKA (reference sequence). This CDR3 comprises 15 residues. The chain's CDR3 is CSAAGAGAGRGEQYF. DNA for the CDR3: TGCAGTGCCGCGGGGGCGGGAGCGGGCCGCGGGGAGCAGTACTTC.

This clonotype was counted many times. The rearrangement uses TRBV7-9 and TRBJ2-2; 8 nucleotides line up with TRBD2. Germline V gene sequence: CDR1 SEHNR, CDR2 FQNEAQ (reference sequence). This CDR3 is built from 17 residues. V was clipped by 4 bases and J by 5 bases; unmatched bases: 12. The CDR3 is CASSSREGLIGTGELFF. In nucleotides, the CDR3 is TGTGCCAGCAGCTCCCGGGAGGGACTGATCGGGACCGGGGAGCTGTTTTTT.

The sample holds many counts of this clonotype. V is TRBV11-3 and J is TRBJ1-3; D gene unclear. V dropped 3 bases and J dropped 4 bases, with 10 bases sitting between them. Germline V gives CDR1 SGHNT, CDR2 YENEEA. CDR3 size: 14 residues. The CDR3 nucleotides are TGTGCCAGCAGCTTGTCCTACTCAGGAAACACCATATATTTT. It yields the protein CASSLSYSGNTIYF.

This clonotype appeared once. A much larger clone differs from this one at a single base, so this may be a read error. The chain employs TRBV5-6 and TRBJ2-1; 9 bases agree with TRBD1. The CDR3 sequence is 16 residues long. J gave up 8 bases and V 4 bases, and 13 bases lay outside the gene matches. The germline V gene has CDR1 SGHDT and CDR2 YYEEEE. The CDR3 DNA reads as TGTGCCAGCAGCAAAATTGCTGGACAGGGGTTCCATGAGCAGTTCTTC. Translating gives CASSKIAGQGFHEQFF.

A remark on this clonotype: Being one base from a much bigger clone, this may be a read error. Written as DNA, the CDR3 is TGTGCCAGCAGCCAACAGACAGGGGCCCACGAGCAGCACTTC. Protein: CASSQQTGAHEQHF. The rearrangement joins TRBV2 to TRBJ2-7, with TRBD1 matching 8 bases. The germline CDR1 and CDR2 sequences are SNHLY and FYNNEI. CDR3 length equals 14 residues. Full variable domain (missing parts from reference TRBV2 and TRBJ2-7): EPEVTQTPSHQVTQMGQEVILRCVPISNHLYFYWYRQILGQKVEFLVSFYNNEISEKSEIFDDQFSVERPDGSNFTLKIRSTKLEDSAMYFCASSQQTGAHEQHFGPGTRLTVT.

This clonotype was seen at least ten times. The chain employs TRBV2 and TRBJ1-5; 8 bases match TRBD1. The CDR3 has 17 amino acids. V gave up 5 bases and J gave up 0 bases; unmatched junction bases: 9. Germline V gene sequence: CDR1 SNHLY, CDR2 FYNNEI. This CDR3 is CASSRTGNPISNQPQHF. The DNA of the CDR3 is TGTGCCAGCAGTCGGACAGGGAATCCCATTAGCAATCAGCCCCAGCATTTT.

The table lists this clonotype with many counts. The chain combines TRBV3-1 with TRBJ2-7, with D perhaps matching TRBD1 or TRBD2 (6 bases each). The V gene's germline CDR1 is LGHDT and CDR2 YNNKEL (reference sequence). Trimming took off 3 bases at V and 3 bases at J, with 12 bases between the two ends. This CDR3 has 14 residues. CDR3 region: CASSQEGVGYEQYF. The DNA of the CDR3 is TGTGCCAGCAGCCAGGAGGGGGTTGGCTACGAGCAGTACTTC.

V and J are TRBV7-3 and TRBJ1-6; 10 nucleotides agree with TRBD1. Unmatched junction bases numbered 5, after V lost 5 bases and J lost 4 bases. The CDR3 spans 16 residues. Germline values: CDR1 SGHTA, CDR2 FQGTGA. DNA of the CDR3: TGTGCCAGCAGCCCTGGGACAGGGGAATATAATTCACCCCTCCACTTT. This gives the protein CASSPGTGEYNSPLHF. Looking up the rest from reference TRBV7-3 and TRBJ1-6 gives the full variable domain: GAGVSQTPSNKVTEKGKYVELRCDPISGHTALYWYRQSLGQGPEFLIYFQGTGAADDSGLPNDRFFAVRPEGSVSTLKIQRTERGDSAVYLCASSPGTGEYNSPLHFGNGTRLTVT.

The chain couples TRBV24-1 to TRBJ2-5; 8 bases fit TRBD1. Per germline, CDR1 KGHDR and CDR2 SFDVKD. The CDR3 sequence is 13 residues long. Losses at the gene ends were 2 bases for V and 5 bases for J; bases not matched to a gene: 0. The CDR3 DNA is TGTGCCACCAGTGATTGGACAGGGGAGACCCAGTACTTC. Its protein is CATSDWTGETQYF.

This clonotype was observed many times. The chain employs TRBV10-3 and TRBJ1-5, with TRBD1 as a possible D gene (5 bases). The length of the CDR3 is 13 residues. Germline CDR1 and CDR2: ENHRY and SYGVKD. The V end was cut by 3 bases, the J end by 9 bases, with 12 bases between. The CDR3: CAISDQTGGPQHF. CDR3 DNA: TGTGCCATCAGTGACCAGACCGGGGGGCCCCAGCATTTT.

V and J are TRBV6-1 and TRBJ1-5; the D is unclear. This CDR3 has 15 residues. Germline V CDR1 and CDR2: MNHNS, SASEGT. V lost 8 bases and J 2 bases, leaving 16 bases between the germline ends. The CDR3 reads CASSTAGLGNQPQHF. The DNA of the CDR3 is TGTGCCAGCTCGACGGCGGGGTTGGGCAATCAGCCCCAGCATTTT.

The chain employs TRBV20-1 and TRBJ2-7, with D possibly matching TRBD1 (5 bases). Trimming removed 2 bases from V and 6 bases from J, with 14 bases in between. This CDR3 has 13 residues. The V gene's germline CDR1 is DFQATT and CDR2 SNEGSKA (reference sequence). CDR3 coding DNA: TGCAGTGCTAGACAGGGCGGAACTGGCGAGCAGTACGTC. Translating it yields CSARQGGTGEQYV.

At least ten counts were recorded for this clonotype. The chain links TRBV12-3 or TRBV12-4 to TRBJ2-5; D is undetermined. The V end lost 6 bases, the J end lost 2 bases, and 10 bases lay between the germline ends. There are 13 residues in the CDR3. CDR3 DNA sequence: TGTGCCAGCAGACCTAACACGCAAGAGACCCAGTACTTC. Encoded protein: CASRPNTQETQYF.

The CDR3 here is CASSGLLARKYEQYF. The CDR3 DNA is TGTGCCAGCAGTGGCCTACTAGCGCGAAAATACGAGCAGTACTTC. The chain employs TRBV2 and TRBJ2-7; TRBD2 matches 7 bases. Germline V lookup: CDR1 SNHLY, CDR2 FYNNEI. The CDR3 loop spans 15 amino acids. V was pared by 4 bases and J by 4 bases, with 10 bases of the junction left unmatched.

The chain links TRBV10-1 to TRBJ2-5, with 11 bases fitting TRBD2. This CDR3 has 16 amino acids. J was trimmed by 4 bases and V by 4 bases; bases with no gene match: 8. The germline V gene has CDR1 WNHNN and CDR2 SYGVQD (reference sequence). The DNA of the CDR3 is TGCGCCAGCAGTGGTCGGCTAGCGGGAGGACGAGAGACCCAGTACTTC. Translating gives CASSGRLAGGRETQYF.

This clonotype was observed at least ten times. The chain is built from TRBV20-1 and TRBJ2-3, with 7 bases matching TRBD2. Germline CDR1 is DFQATT and CDR2 is SNEGSKA (reference sequence). V was clipped by 3 bases and J by 0 bases; unmatched bases: 6. This CDR3 has 15 amino acids. CDR3 in amino acids: CSASSLAASTDTQYF. CDR3 sequence (DNA): TGCAGTGCTAGTAGTCTAGCGGCGAGCACAGATACGCAGTATTTT.

This clonotype was observed many times. The rearrangement uses TRBV7-9 and TRBJ2-3, with a possible D match to TRBD2 (6 bases). This CDR3 contains 17 residues. V shed 5 bases and J shed 0 bases, with 18 bases lying between them. Germline CDR1 is SEHNR and CDR2 is FQNEAQ (reference sequence). CDR3 DNA sequence: TGTGCCAGCAGCCCCTCCCTAGCGAGCCTCAGCACAGATACGCAGTATTTT. Its translation is CASSPSLASLSTDTQYF. The full variable domain, rest sourced from reference TRBV7-9 and TRBJ2-3, is DTGVSQNPRHKITKRGQNVTFRCDPISEHNRLYWYRQTLGQGPEFLTYFQNEAQLEKSRLLSDRFSAERPKGSFSTLEIQRTEQGDSAMYLCASSPSLASLSTDTQYFGPGTRLTVL.

The chain links TRBV29-1 to TRBJ2-7, with TRBD1 matching 11 bases. V lost 6 bases to trimming and J lost 9 bases; unmatched junction nucleotides: 7. Looked up from germline, CDR1 is SQVTM and CDR2 is ANQGSEA. CDR3 length: 12 amino acids. The CDR3 sequence is CSVSGQGGGQYF. Here the CDR3 DNA reads TGCAGCGTGTCGGGACAGGGGGGGGGGCAGTACTTC.

The chain joins TRBV7-9 to TRBJ2-3; TRBD2 aligns across 10 bases. Near its end, the DNA agrees better with TRBJ2-2, so the J call may be wrong. CDR3 length: 18 amino acids. Looked up from germline, CDR1 is SEHNR and CDR2 is FQNEAQ (reference sequence). CDR3 coding DNA: TGTGCCAGCAGCTTCGAGCGGAGCGGGGGGGCCAGCACCGGGGAGCTGTTTTTT. Amino acids: CASSFERSGGASTGELFF.

The chain couples TRBV18 to TRBJ2-1; 8 positions agree with TRBD2. J gave up 8 bases and V 1 base, and 4 bases lay outside the gene matches. The V gene's germline CDR1 is KGHSH and CDR2 LQKENI. The CDR3 is made up of 14 amino acids. The CDR3 loop is CASSPLAGLHEQFF. The CDR3 region has the DNA TGTGCCAGCTCACCACTAGCGGGGCTCCATGAGCAGTTCTTC.

Concerning this clonotype itself: A junction end diverges from the germline sequence, so it may reflect a read error. CDR3 sequence (DNA): TGTGCCAGCAGTCAACTAGCTATGAGCTCTGGGGCCAACGTCCGGACTTTC. As protein: CASSQLAMSSGANVRTF. J is TRBJ2-6 and V is TRBV9, with a possible D match to TRBD2 (6 bases). In germline, CDR1 is SGDLS, CDR2 YYNGEE. The CDR3 is made up of 17 amino acids.